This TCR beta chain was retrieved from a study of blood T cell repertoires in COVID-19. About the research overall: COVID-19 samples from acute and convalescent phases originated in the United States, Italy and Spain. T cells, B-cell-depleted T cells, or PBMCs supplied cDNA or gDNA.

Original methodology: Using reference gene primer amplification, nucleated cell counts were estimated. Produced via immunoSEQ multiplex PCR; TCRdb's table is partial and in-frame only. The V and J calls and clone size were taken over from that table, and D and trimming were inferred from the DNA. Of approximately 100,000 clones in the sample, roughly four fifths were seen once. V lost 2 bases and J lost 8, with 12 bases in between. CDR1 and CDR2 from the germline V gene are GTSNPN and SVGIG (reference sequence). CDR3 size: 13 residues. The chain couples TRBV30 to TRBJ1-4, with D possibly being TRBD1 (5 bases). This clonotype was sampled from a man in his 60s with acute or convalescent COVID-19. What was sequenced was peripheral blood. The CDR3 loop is CAWSSGYGEKLFF. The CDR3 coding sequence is TGTGCCTGGAGTTCAGGGTATGGGGAAAAACTGTTTTTT.